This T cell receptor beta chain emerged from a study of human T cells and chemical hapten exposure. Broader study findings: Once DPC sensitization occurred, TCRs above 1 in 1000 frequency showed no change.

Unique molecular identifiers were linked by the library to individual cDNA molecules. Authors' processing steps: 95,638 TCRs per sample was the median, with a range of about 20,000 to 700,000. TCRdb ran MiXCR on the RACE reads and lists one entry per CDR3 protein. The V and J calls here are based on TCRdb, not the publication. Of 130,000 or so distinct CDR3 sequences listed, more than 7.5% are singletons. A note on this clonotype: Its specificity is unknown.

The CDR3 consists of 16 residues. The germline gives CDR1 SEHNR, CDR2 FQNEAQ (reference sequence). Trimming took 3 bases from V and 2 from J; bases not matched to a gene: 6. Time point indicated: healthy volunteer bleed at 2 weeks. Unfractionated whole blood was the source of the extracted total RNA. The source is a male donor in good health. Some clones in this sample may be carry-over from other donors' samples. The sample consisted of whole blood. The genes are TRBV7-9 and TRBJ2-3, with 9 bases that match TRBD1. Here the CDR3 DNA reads TGTGCCAGCAGCTTTCGGAGGACAGGGGTCACAGATACGCAGTATTTT. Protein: CASSFRRTGVTDTQYF.